The source of this T cell receptor beta chain is a study of neoadjuvant anti-PD-1 for oral cavity cancer. About the research overall: Patients without progression received a fourth nivolumab dose around day 43, then surgical resection on days 50-56. Broader study findings: Treg/Th17 ratio rose with pretreatment blood and fell with post-treatment tumor TCRbeta clonality. PBMC Gini-index clonality exceeded responders' in non-responders post-nivolumab.

The V and J ends lost 2 bases and 4 bases respectively, with 16 bases between them. The CDR3 extends over 17 amino acids. The V gene's germline CDR1 is SGHDT and CDR2 YYEEEE. A remark on this clone: Its target is unknown.

Sequencing used immunoSEQ multiplex PCR; TCRdb keeps in-frame clones, though not all of them. The sample has some 14,000 clones; roughly 67% are singletons. Specimen: PBMCs, collected before nivolumab (anti-PD-1) treatment. This TCR was sampled from a person aged 35 to 85 with oral cavity squamous cell carcinoma. V gene TRBV5-6 combines with J gene TRBJ1-6; D ambiguous. CDR3 coding DNA: TGTGCCAGCAGCTTAAGGACCGTTGGGCCTTATAATTCACCCCTCCACTTT. Protein: CASSLRTVGPYNSPLHF.